These 4 T cell receptor beta chains came from one sample sequenced in a study of blood T cells in healthy people across ages. The second PCR ran roughly 6 to 11 cycles with a sample-barcoded 5' primer and J-beta primers. TCRdb recomputed calls from the 5' RACE reads with MiXCR, one row per CDR3 protein. The sample consists of fewer than 700,000 distinct CDR3 sequences, 47% of them appearing once. Input material: blood. The receptors were gathered from a man older than 75 in good health.

The chain combines TRBV25-1 with TRBJ1-2; D is uncertain. Germline V CDR1 and CDR2: MGHDK, SYGVNS. V was trimmed by 6 bases and J by 4 bases, leaving 6 bases between them. This CDR3 has 11 residues. The chain's CDR3 is CASSVGYGYTF. The CDR3 region has the DNA TGTGCCAGCAGCGTCGGCTATGGCTACACCTTC.

This clonotype was picked up a small number of times. The genes are TRBV6-6 and TRBJ2-7, with D perhaps given as TRBD1 or TRBD2 (6 bases each). V was pared by 0 bases and J by 4 bases, with 16 bases between. The CDR3 is 16 amino acids. Germline V gives CDR1 MNHNY, CDR2 SVGAGI (reference sequence). The CDR3 nucleotides are TGTGCCAGCAGTTACTCTAGCGGAGGGGGTGTGTACGAGCAGTACTTC. Translation gives CASSYSSGGGVYEQYF.

This clonotype was observed a handful of times. The rearrangement links TRBV7-3 to TRBJ2-1; D may be TRBD1 (6 bases). Germline V CDR1 and CDR2: SGHTA, FQGTGA. Trimming cost V 1 base and J 7 bases, with 14 bases left between them. The CDR3 runs to 15 residues. The CDR3 region has the DNA TGTGCCAGCAGCTTAAGCGTGGGGGCGAGGAATGAGCAGTTCTTC. Its translation is CASSLSVGARNEQFF.

The chain recombines TRBV29-1 with TRBJ1-1; 7 bases fit TRBD1. V lost 3 bases and J lost 4; bases outside the gene matches: 8. In germline, CDR1 is SQVTM, CDR2 ANQGSEA. This CDR3 has 14 residues. The CDR3 sequence is CSVEGTGASTEAFF. The CDR3 DNA sequence: TGCAGCGTTGAGGGTACAGGGGCTAGCACTGAAGCTTTCTTT.